This record concerns one T cell receptor (beta chain) sequence. What it recognizes is unknown. The entry originates in a study of shared clonotypes between healthy human individuals. Measured with immunoSEQ multiplex PCR; TCRdb has only the in-frame clones, and not every one. The sample has some 2 million clones, 85% to 95% seen once. Selected positively for CCR7 and CD45RO-negative, naive CD8 cells excluded terminally differentiated effector memory CD45RA+ cells. Study donors comprised healthy, HIV-negative adults devoid of recent acute infection or vaccination. Donors, without exception, were Caucasian adults residing in Nashville, Tennessee. General study points: Roughly 4.6% of naive CD4 clonotypes were common to a handful of donors. Memory subsets generally showed lower estimated richness than naive subsets.

Per the germline V gene, CDR1 is SGHNT and CDR2 is YYREEE (reference sequence). CDR3 size: 15 residues. V shed 3 bases, J shed 3 bases, and the junction held 8 bases outside the gene matches. Sequenced sample: naive CD8+ T cells sorted from blood. The chain recombines TRBV5-4 with TRBJ2-7, with TRBD2 identical over 8 bases. The TCR sequence derives from a young man in good health. For the CDR3, the DNA is TGTGCCAGCAGCTCCCTTAGCGGGACCTTCTACGAGCAGTACTTC. Protein: CASSSLSGTFYEQYF.